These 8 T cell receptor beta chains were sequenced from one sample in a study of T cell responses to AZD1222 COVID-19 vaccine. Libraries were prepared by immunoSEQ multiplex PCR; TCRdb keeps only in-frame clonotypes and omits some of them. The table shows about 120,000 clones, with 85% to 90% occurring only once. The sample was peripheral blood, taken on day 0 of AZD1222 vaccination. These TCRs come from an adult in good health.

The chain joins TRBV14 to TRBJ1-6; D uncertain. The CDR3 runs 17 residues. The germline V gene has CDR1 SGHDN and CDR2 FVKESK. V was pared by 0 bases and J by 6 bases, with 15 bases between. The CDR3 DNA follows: TGTGCCAGCAGCCAAGATGGGCTCATATGGTCTAATTCACCCCTCCACTTT. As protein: CASSQDGLIWSNSPLHF.

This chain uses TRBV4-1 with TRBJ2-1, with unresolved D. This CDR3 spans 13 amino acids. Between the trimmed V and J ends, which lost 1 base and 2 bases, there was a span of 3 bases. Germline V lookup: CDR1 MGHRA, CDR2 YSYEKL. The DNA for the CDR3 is TGCGCCAGCAGCCAAGGGGCCTACAATGAGCAGTTCTTC. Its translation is CASSQGAYNEQFF.

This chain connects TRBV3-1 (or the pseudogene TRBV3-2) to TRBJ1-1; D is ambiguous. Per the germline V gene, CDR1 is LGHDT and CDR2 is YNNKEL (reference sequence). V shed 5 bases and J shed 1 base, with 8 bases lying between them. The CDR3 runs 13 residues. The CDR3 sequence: CASSSTGNTEAFF. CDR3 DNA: TGTGCCAGCAGCTCCACCGGGAACACTGAAGCTTTCTTT.

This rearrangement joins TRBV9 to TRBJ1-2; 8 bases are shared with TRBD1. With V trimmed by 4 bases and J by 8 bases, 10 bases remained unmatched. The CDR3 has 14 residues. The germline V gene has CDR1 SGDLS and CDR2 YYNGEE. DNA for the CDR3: TGTGCCAGCAGCCTCTCTGGGGGGACAGGAGGCTACACCTTC. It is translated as CASSLSGGTGGYTF.

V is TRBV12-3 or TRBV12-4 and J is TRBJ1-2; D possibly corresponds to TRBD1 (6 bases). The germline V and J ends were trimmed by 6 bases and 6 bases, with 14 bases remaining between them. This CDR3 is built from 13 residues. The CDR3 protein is CASRVQGSNGYTF. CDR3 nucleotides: TGTGCCAGCAGAGTTCAGGGGTCGAATGGCTACACCTTC.

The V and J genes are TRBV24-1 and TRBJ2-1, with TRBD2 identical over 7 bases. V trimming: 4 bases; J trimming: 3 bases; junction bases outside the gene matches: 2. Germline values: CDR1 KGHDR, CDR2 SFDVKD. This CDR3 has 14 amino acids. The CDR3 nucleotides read TGTGCCACCAGTGAGTCTAGCGGCTACAATGAGCAGTTCTTC. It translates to CATSESSGYNEQFF.

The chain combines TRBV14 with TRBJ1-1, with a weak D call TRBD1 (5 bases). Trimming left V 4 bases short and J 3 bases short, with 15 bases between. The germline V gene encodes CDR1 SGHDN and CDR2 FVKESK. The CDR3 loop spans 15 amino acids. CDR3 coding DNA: TGTGCCAGCAGCCTCCGAACGGGGGGGGACACTGAAGCTTTCTTT. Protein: CASSLRTGGDTEAFF. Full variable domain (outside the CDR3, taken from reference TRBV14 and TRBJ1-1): EAGVTQFPSHSVIEKGQTVTLRCDPISGHDNLYWYRRVMGKEIKFLLHFVKESKQDESGMPNNRFLAERTGGTYSTLKVQPAELEDSGVYFCASSLRTGGDTEAFFGQGTRLTVV.

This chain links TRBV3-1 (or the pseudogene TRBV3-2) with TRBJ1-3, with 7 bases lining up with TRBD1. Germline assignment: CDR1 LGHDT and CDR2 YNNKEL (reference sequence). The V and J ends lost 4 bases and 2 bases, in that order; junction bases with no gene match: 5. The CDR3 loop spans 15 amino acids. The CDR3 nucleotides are TGTGCCAGCAGCCCCGACAGGGTAGCTGGAAACACCATATATTTT. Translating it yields CASSPDRVAGNTIYF.